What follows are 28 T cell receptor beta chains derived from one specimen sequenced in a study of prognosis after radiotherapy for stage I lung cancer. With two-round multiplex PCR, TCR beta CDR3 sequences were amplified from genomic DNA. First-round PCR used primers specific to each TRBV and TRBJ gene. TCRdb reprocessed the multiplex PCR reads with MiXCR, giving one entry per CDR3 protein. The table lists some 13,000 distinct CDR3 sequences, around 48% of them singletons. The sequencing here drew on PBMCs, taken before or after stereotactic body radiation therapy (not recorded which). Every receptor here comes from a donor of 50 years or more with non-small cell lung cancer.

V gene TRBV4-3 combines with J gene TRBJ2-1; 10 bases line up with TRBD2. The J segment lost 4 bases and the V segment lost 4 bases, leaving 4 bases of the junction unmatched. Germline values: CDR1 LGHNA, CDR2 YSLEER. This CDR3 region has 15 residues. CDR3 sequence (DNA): TGCGCCAGCAGCCGAACTAGCGGGGTATACAATGAGCAGTTCTTC. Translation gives CASSRTSGVYNEQFF.

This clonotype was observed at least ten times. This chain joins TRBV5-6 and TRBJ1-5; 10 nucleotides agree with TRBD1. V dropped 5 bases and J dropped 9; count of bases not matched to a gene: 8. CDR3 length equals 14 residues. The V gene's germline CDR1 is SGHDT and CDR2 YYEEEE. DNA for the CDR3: TGTGCCAGCAGTGCCGGGACAGGGGATAGGCCCCAGCATTTT. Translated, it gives CASSAGTGDRPQHF.

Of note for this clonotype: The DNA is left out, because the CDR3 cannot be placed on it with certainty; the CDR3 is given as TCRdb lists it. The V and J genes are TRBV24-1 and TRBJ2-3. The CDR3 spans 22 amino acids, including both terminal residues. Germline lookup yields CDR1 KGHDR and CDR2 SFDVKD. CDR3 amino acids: CATSDSGFYLCAWSQSTDTQYF.

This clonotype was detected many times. The CDR3 spells CASRRVDGGDEQFF. The CDR3 bases are TGTGCCAGCAGACGGGTCGACGGGGGTGATGAGCAGTTCTTC. The V and J genes are TRBV2 and TRBJ2-1; maybe TRBD2 (6 bases). Germline CDR1 is SNHLY and CDR2 is FYNNEI. The CDR3 is 14 residues long. Trimming removed 6 bases at V and 8 bases at J, with 17 bases between.

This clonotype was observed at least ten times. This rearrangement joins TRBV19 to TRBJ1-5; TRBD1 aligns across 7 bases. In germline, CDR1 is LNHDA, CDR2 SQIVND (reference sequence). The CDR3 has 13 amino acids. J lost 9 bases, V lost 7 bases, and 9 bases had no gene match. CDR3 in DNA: TGTGCCAGTACCAACAGTAGGGGGCGGCCCCAGCATTTT. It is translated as CASTNSRGRPQHF.

CDR3 region: CASTGQGEEQYF. Written as DNA, the CDR3 is TGTGCCAGCACGGGGCAGGGGGAGGAGCAGTACTTC. This sequence joins TRBV2 and TRBJ2-7, with 7 positions matching TRBD1. J lost 7 bases, V lost 7 bases, and 7 bases had no gene match. This CDR3 region has 12 residues. Germline CDR1 reads SNHLY; CDR2 reads FYNNEI.

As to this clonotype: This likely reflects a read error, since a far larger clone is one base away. The CDR3 sequence is CVSTQGDSPLHF. CDR3 nucleotides: TGTGTCAGCACCCAAGGGGATTCACCCCTCCACTTT. V usage is TRBV6-9 and J usage is TRBJ1-6, with TRBD1 as a possible D gene (5 bases). The CDR3 totals 12 residues. Germline V CDR1 and CDR2: MNHGY, SVAAGI.

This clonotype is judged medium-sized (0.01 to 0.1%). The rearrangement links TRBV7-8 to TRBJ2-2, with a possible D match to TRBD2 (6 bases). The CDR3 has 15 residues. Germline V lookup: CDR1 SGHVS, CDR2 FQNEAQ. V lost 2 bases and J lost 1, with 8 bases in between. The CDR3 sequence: CASSLSGVNTGELFF. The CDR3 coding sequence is TGTGCCAGCAGCTTATCGGGAGTGAACACCGGGGAGCTGTTTTTT.

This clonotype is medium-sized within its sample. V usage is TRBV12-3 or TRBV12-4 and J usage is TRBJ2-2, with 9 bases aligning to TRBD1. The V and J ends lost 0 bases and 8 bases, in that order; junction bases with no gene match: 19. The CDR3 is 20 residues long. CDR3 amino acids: CASSLALRKGDRVIFGELFF. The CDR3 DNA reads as TGTGCCAGCAGTTTAGCGCTTCGAAAAGGGGACAGGGTTATCTTTGGGGAGCTGTTTTTT.

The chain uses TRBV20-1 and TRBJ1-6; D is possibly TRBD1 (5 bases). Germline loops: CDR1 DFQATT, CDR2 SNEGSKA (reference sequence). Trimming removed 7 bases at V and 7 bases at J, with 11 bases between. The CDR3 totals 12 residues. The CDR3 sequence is CSVGGRNSPLHF. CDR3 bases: TGCAGTGTCGGGGGGAGAAATTCACCCCTCCACTTT.

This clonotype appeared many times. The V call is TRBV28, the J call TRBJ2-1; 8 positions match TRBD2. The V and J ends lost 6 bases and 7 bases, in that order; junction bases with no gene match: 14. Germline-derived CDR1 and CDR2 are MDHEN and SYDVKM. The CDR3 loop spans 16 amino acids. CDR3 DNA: TGTGCCAGCAGGCTTTCAGGGCGGGGGGCGCGAAATGAGCAGTTCTTC. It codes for CASRLSGRGARNEQFF.

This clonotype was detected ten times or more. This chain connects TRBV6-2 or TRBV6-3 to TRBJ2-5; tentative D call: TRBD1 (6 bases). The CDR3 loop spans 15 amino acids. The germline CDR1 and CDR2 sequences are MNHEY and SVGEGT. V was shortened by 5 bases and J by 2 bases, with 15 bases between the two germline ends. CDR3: CASSPRSTGQETQYF. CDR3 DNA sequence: TGTGCCAGCAGTCCCCGTTCGACAGGTCAAGAGACCCAGTACTTC.

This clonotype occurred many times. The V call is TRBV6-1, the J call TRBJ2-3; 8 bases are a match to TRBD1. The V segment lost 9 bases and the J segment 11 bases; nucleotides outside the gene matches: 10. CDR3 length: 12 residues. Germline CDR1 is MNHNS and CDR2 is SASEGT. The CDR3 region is CASRAGQELQYF. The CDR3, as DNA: TGTGCCAGTAGGGCGGGACAGGAGTTGCAGTATTTT.

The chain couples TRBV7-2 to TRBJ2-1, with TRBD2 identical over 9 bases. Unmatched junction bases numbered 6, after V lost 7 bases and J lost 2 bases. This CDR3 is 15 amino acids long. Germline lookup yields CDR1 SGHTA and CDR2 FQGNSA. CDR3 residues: CASNARTSAYNEQFF. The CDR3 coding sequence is TGTGCCAGCAATGCCCGGACTAGCGCCTACAATGAGCAGTTCTTC.

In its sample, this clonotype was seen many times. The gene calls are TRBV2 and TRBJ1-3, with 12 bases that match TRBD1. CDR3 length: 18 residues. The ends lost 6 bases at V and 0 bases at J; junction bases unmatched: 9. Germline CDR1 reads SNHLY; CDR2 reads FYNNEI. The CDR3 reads CASSSGTGGGISGNTIYF. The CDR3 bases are TGTGCCAGCAGCTCCGGGACAGGGGGCGGAATCTCTGGAAACACCATATATTTT.

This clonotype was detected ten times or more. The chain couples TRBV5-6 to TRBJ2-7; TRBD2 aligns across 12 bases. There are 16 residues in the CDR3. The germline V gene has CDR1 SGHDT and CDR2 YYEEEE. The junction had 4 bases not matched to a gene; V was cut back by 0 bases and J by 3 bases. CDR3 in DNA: TGTGCCAGCAGCTTGGGACTAGCGGGAGACTACTACGAGCAGTACTTC. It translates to CASSLGLAGDYYEQYF.

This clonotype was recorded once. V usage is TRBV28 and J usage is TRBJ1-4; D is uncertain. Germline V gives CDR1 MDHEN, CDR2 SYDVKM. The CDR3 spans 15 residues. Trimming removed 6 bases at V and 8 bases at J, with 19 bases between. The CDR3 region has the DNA TGTGCCAGCAGCGAAACAGTCTCTGAATGGGAAAAACTGTTTTTT. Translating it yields CASSETVSEWEKLFF. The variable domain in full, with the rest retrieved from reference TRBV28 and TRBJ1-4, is DVKVTQSSRYLVKRTGEKVFLECVQDMDHENMFWYRQDPGLGLRLIYFSYDVKMKEKGDIPEGYSVSREKKERFSLILESASTNQTSMYLCASSETVSEWEKLFFGSGTQLSVL.

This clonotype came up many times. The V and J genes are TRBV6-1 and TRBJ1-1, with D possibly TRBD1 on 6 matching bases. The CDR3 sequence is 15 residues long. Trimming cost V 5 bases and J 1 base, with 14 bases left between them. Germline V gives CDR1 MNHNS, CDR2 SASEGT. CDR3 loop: CASSPRGGPNTEAFF. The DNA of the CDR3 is TGTGCCAGCAGTCCCCGGGGGGGCCCGAACACTGAAGCTTTCTTT.

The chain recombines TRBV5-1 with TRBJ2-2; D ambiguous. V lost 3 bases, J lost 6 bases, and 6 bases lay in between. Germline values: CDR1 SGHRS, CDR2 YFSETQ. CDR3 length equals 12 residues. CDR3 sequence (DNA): TGCGCCAGCAGCTATCGGGCCGGGGAGCTGTTTTTT. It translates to CASSYRAGELFF.

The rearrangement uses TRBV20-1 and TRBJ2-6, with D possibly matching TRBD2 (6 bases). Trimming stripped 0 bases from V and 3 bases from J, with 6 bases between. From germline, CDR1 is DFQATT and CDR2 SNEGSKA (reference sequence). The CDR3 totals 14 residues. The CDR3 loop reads CSARERGGANVLTF. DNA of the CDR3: TGCAGTGCTAGAGAGCGGGGTGGGGCCAACGTCCTGACTTTC.

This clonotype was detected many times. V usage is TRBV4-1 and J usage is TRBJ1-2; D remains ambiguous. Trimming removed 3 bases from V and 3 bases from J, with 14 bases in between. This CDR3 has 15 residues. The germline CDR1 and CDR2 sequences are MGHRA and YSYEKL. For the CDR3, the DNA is TGCGCCAGCAGCCAGGAGATTATTATCGACTATGGCTACACCTTC. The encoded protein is CASSQEIIIDYGYTF.

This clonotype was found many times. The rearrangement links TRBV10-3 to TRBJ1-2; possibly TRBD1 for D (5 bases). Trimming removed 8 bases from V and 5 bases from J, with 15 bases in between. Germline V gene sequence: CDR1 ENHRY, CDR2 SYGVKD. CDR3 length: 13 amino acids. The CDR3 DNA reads TGTGCCATCTCGGAAGGGGTCGGTTATGGCTACACCTTC. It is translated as CAISEGVGYGYTF.

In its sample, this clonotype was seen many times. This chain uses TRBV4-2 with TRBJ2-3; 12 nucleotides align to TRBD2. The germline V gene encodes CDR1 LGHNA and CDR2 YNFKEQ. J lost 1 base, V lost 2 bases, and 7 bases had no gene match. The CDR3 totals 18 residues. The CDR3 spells CASSQILGTSGRTDTQYF. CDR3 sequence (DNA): TGTGCCAGCAGCCAAATTCTGGGGACTAGCGGGCGCACAGATACGCAGTATTTT.

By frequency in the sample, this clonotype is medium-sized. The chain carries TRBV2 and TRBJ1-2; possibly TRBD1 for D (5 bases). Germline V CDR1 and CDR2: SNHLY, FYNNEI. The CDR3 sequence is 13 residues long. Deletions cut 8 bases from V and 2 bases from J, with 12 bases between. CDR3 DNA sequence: TGTGCCAGCGTCCGGGACTTCAACTATGGCTACACCTTC. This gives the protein CASVRDFNYGYTF.

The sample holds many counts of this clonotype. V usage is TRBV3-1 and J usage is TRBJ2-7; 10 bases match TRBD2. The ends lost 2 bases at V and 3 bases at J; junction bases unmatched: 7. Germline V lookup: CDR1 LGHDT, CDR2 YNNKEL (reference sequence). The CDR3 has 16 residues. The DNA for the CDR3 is TGTGCCAGCAGCCAAAGTAGCGGGAGGAATTACTACGAGCAGTACTTC. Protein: CASSQSSGRNYYEQYF.

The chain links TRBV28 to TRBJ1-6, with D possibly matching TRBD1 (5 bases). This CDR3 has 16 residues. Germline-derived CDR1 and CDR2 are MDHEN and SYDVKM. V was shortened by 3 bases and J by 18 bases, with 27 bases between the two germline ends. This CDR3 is CASSLPDTGPGYSPHF. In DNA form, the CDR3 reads TGTGCCAGCAGTTTGCCCGATACAGGTCCCGGGTATTCACCCCACTTT.

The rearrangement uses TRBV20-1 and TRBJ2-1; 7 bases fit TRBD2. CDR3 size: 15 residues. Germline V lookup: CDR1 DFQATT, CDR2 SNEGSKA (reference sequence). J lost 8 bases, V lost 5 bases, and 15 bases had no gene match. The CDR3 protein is CSAPARAGVVDEQFF. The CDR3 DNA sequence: TGCAGTGCTCCCGCTAGGGCGGGAGTGGTCGATGAGCAGTTCTTC.

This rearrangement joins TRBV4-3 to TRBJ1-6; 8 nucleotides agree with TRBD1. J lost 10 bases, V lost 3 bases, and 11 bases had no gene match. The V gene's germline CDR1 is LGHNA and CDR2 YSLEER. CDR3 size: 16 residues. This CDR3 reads CASSQETGVASSPLHF. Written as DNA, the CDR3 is TGCGCCAGCAGCCAGGAGACAGGGGTTGCCAGCTCACCCCTCCACTTT.